These 13 T cell receptor beta chains originate from one sample sequenced in a study of blood T cell repertoires in COVID-19. The protocol was immunoSEQ multiplex PCR, while the TCRdb copy is restricted to in-frame clones and leaves out a portion. Here the sample spans 300,000 to 500,000 clones, roughly 90% being singletons. What was sequenced was PBMCs or T cells enriched from blood (not recorded which). These receptors were obtained from a woman between 25 and 40 years old with acute COVID-19.

The chain carries TRBV14 and TRBJ2-7; possibly TRBD2 for D (5 bases). Trimming took 5 bases from V and 4 from J, leaving 15 bases between them. Germline V CDR1 and CDR2: SGHDN, FVKESK. The CDR3 runs 14 residues. This CDR3 reads CASSSAGVGYEQYF. The CDR3 coding sequence is TGTGCCAGCAGCTCCGCGGGTGTCGGTTACGAGCAGTACTTC.

This rearrangement joins TRBV7-3 to TRBJ2-2; a weak D match, TRBD1 (6 bases). CDR1 is SGHTA, CDR2 FQGTGA, per germline. With 1 base removed from V and 6 bases from J, the gap between germline ends came to 18 bases. The CDR3 spans 17 residues. The CDR3 DNA reads TGTGCCAGCAGCTTAAGGGGCTACAGGGAAAGGGCCGGGGAGCTGTTTTTT. Translation gives CASSLRGYRERAGELFF.

This rearrangement joins TRBV5-6 to TRBJ1-6; D ambiguous. Germline CDR1 and CDR2: SGHDT and YYEEEE. V dropped 4 bases and J dropped 3 bases, with 17 bases sitting between them. The CDR3 is 17 residues long. DNA for the CDR3: TGTGCCAGCAGCCCGGGGAACTTGGTCGGCTATAATTCACCCCTCCACTTT. Its translation is CASSPGNLVGYNSPLHF.

This chain joins TRBV5-1 and TRBJ2-7; TRBD1 matches at 9 bases. The V gene end was trimmed by 2 bases and the J gene end by 4 bases; junction bases not matched to a gene: 4. This CDR3 contains 14 residues. In germline, CDR1 is SGHRS, CDR2 YFSETQ. The CDR3, as DNA: TGCGCCAGCAGCTTTTCCGGGACAGGGTACGAGCAGTACTTC. As protein: CASSFSGTGYEQYF.

On this clone itself: The same CDR3 also results from other DNA sequences found in this sample. The chain employs TRBV29-1 and TRBJ1-2; TRBD1 aligns across 8 bases. The length of the CDR3 is 12 residues. V lost 6 bases to trimming and J lost 4 bases; unmatched junction nucleotides: 4. The germline CDR1 and CDR2 sequences are SQVTM and ANQGSEA. The CDR3 sequence: CSVGQGLYGYTF. CDR3 coding DNA: TGCAGCGTAGGACAGGGACTCTATGGCTACACCTTC.

This chain joins TRBV4-1 and TRBJ1-1, with D unclear. V was pared by 1 base and J by 1 base, with 10 bases between. The CDR3 length is 15 residues. Germline-derived CDR1 and CDR2 are MGHRA and YSYEKL. CDR3 sequence reads: CASSQVKRWNTEAFF. CDR3 nucleotides: TGCGCCAGCAGCCAAGTTAAACGGTGGAACACTGAAGCTTTCTTT.

The chain links TRBV19 to TRBJ1-2, with D unclear. Trimming pared 6 bases from V and 3 bases from J, leaving 17 bases between. This CDR3 contains 15 residues. Germline CDR1 reads LNHDA; CDR2 reads SQIVND (reference sequence). CDR3 nucleotide sequence: TGTGCCAGTAGGTATAACGGGGTCCGCGACTATGGCTACACCTTC. Encoded protein: CASRYNGVRDYGYTF.

The chain links TRBV6-5 to TRBJ1-5, with a possible D match to TRBD1 (5 bases). Germline V lookup: CDR1 MNHEY, CDR2 SVGAGI. This CDR3 is built from 13 residues. Between the trimmed V and J ends, which lost 4 bases and 3 bases, there was a span of 7 bases. The CDR3 coding sequence is TGTGCCAGCAGTTGGGGGGACAATCAGCCCCAGCATTTT. As protein: CASSWGDNQPQHF.

The chain couples TRBV3-1 (or the pseudogene TRBV3-2) to TRBJ2-3, with TRBD1 matching over 7 bases. CDR3 length: 15 residues. In germline, CDR1 is LGHDT, CDR2 YNNKEL (reference sequence). The V segment lost 4 bases and the J segment 2 bases; nucleotides outside the gene matches: 6. The chain's CDR3 is CASSPRDRYTDTQYF. CDR3 sequence (DNA): TGTGCCAGCAGCCCCCGGGACAGATACACAGATACGCAGTATTTT.

This clone has just one count. This chain uses TRBV6-5 with TRBJ1-5, with 8 bases matching TRBD1. V trimming: 6 bases; J trimming: 5 bases; junction bases outside the gene matches: 6. Germline CDR1 MNHEY, CDR2 SVGAGI. CDR3 length: 14 amino acids. The CDR3 DNA reads as TGTGCCAGCAGCCAGGACAGGGACGATCAGCCCCAGCATTTT. Its protein is CASSQDRDDQPQHF.

The chain employs TRBV6-5 and TRBJ1-4, with 7 bases lining up with TRBD1. Germline lookup yields CDR1 MNHEY and CDR2 SVGAGI. V shed 2 bases and J 5 bases; nucleotides not matched to a gene: 2. This CDR3 has 14 residues. Here the CDR3 DNA reads TGTGCCAGCAGTTACGGGACAGTGAATGAAAAACTGTTTTTT. It codes for CASSYGTVNEKLFF.

This clone was observed a few times. The chain has TRBV6-4 and TRBJ1-1; 8 bases are a match to TRBD1. Trimming took 7 bases from V and 3 from J; bases not matched to a gene: 7. The CDR3 is made up of 14 amino acids. CDR1 is MRHNA, CDR2 SNTAGT, per germline. The CDR3 region is CASKERQGHTEAFF. As DNA, the CDR3 is TGTGCCAGCAAAGAAAGACAGGGGCACACTGAAGCTTTCTTT.

The chain combines TRBV9 with TRBJ1-1; perhaps TRBD1 as D (6 bases). CDR3 length: 19 amino acids. Looked up from germline, CDR1 is SGDLS and CDR2 is YYNGEE. V lost 0 bases and J 6 bases, leaving 27 bases between the germline ends. The CDR3 loop is CASSVASAGDGEYNPEAFF. The CDR3 region has the DNA TGTGCCAGCAGCGTAGCCTCGGCAGGGGATGGGGAGTATAATCCTGAAGCTTTCTTT.